The 11 T cell receptor beta chains in this list originate from one sample, sequenced in a study of beta chain features in type 1 diabetes. These TCRs are of unknown antigen specificity. Findings and caveats of the study: All four CD4+ subsets from Type 1 diabetes patients carried moderately but significantly shorter TCRB CDR3s.

cDNA synthesis used the whole RNA isolate, giving expressed TCRB sequences. Assay: immunoSEQ multiplex PCR; the TCRdb copy retains only in-frame clones and omits some. The sample comprises some 370,000 clones, over 9% of which are singletons, and 0.6% rests with the top ten. Sequencing was performed on central memory CD4+ T cells from blood. The source is a man under 40 with type 1 diabetes.

This clone was seen repeatedly, ten times or more. The chain has TRBV7-9 and TRBJ2-7; 13 nucleotides align to TRBD2. Germline V gene data show CDR1 as SEHNR and CDR2 as FQNEAQ (reference sequence). The CDR3 sequence is 16 residues long. V trimming: 5 bases; J trimming: 4 bases; junction bases outside the gene matches: 8. CDR3 in amino acids: CASSQLAGGPLYEQYF. The CDR3 nucleotides are TGTGCCAGCAGCCAACTAGCGGGAGGGCCCCTGTACGAGCAGTACTTC.

A few counts support this clone. The chain couples TRBV30 to TRBJ2-1; TRBD2 matches 7 bases. CDR1 and CDR2 from the germline V gene are GTSNPN and SVGIG (reference sequence). This CDR3 is 14 amino acids long. The junction had 5 bases not matched to a gene; V was cut back by 1 base and J by 5 bases. CDR3: CAWSALGLNNEQFF. As DNA, the CDR3 is TGTGCCTGGAGTGCCCTGGGACTAAACAATGAGCAGTTCTTC.

The CDR3 reads CASSTGINQPQHF. Written as DNA, the CDR3 is TGTGCCAGCTCAACAGGAATCAATCAGCCCCAGCATTTT. This chain connects TRBV28 to TRBJ1-5; a weak D match, TRBD1 (5 bases). The CDR3 is 13 residues long. The V and J ends lost 8 bases and 3 bases respectively, with 11 bases between them. Germline-derived CDR1 and CDR2 are MDHEN and SYDVKM.

The chain uses TRBV28 and TRBJ1-2, with 9 bases that match TRBD1. Trimming took 2 bases from V and 8 from J; bases not matched to a gene: 6. The length of the CDR3 is 14 residues. Germline V CDR1 and CDR2: MDHEN, SYDVKM. CDR3 bases: TGTGCCAGCAGTTTAATTGGACAGGGGAGAGGCTACACCTTC. Its translation: CASSLIGQGRGYTF.

The chain carries TRBV5-1 and TRBJ2-3; D remains unclear. The V end was cut by 0 bases, the J end by 0 bases, with 8 bases between. The CDR3 extends over 15 amino acids. CDR1 and CDR2 from the germline V gene are SGHRS and YFSETQ. CDR3 protein: CASSLDGKSTDTQYF. DNA of the CDR3: TGCGCCAGCAGCTTGGACGGCAAGAGCACAGATACGCAGTATTTT.

This rearrangement joins TRBV27 to TRBJ2-1; weak D call: TRBD1 (5 bases). Per germline, CDR1 MNHEY and CDR2 SMNVEV (reference sequence). V was pared by 5 bases and J by 4 bases, with 12 bases between. The CDR3 is 14 amino acids. CDR3 sequence: CASSPDSSYNEQFF. Here the CDR3 DNA reads TGTGCCAGCAGTCCCGACAGCTCTTACAATGAGCAGTTCTTC.

This clone has a count of ten or more. The CDR3 spells CASSQSGGRAYF. The CDR3, as DNA: TGTGCCAGCAGCCAATCGGGCGGGAGGGCCTACTTC. The chain links TRBV16 to TRBJ2-7; 9 positions match TRBD2. The V segment lost 0 bases and the J segment 13 bases; nucleotides outside the gene matches: 4. The CDR3 totals 12 residues. CDR1 and CDR2 from the germline V gene are KGHSY and FQNENV.

The chain links TRBV27 to TRBJ2-1; D is possibly TRBD1 (6 bases). V lost 5 bases and J lost 4, with 15 bases in between. The CDR3 extends over 15 amino acids. Germline CDR1 MNHEY, CDR2 SMNVEV (reference sequence). CDR3 in DNA: TGTGCCAGCAGTCTCAGGGACATCCTTTACAATGAGCAGTTCTTC. Its protein is CASSLRDILYNEQFF.

This clone has a handful of counts. This rearrangement joins TRBV7-8 to TRBJ2-7; D not certain. Germline V gene lookup returns CDR1 SGHVS and CDR2 FQNEAQ. V lost 5 bases to trimming and J lost 3 bases, with 5 bases between them. This CDR3 spans 11 amino acids. The CDR3 sequence is CASSVVYEQYF. The CDR3 nucleotides read TGTGCCAGCAGCGTCGTCTACGAGCAGTACTTC.

This clone was counted at least ten times. The genes are TRBV7-2 and TRBJ2-2; 8 bases line up with TRBD2. Germline V gene data show CDR1 as SGHTA and CDR2 as FQGNSA. V lost 2 bases and J lost 6; bases outside the gene matches: 8. CDR3 size: 16 residues. The CDR3 region is CASSLSPAGAAGELFF. CDR3 coding DNA: TGTGCCAGCAGCTTATCCCCAGCGGGAGCGGCCGGGGAGCTGTTTTTT.

This chain links TRBV18 with TRBJ2-2; possible D gene TRBD2, 5 bases. The CDR3 sequence is 15 residues long. V shed 6 bases and J shed 0 bases, with 11 bases lying between them. CDR1 is KGHSH and CDR2 is LQKENI in the germline V gene. The chain's CDR3 is CASSMSSPNTGELFF. The CDR3 coding sequence is TGTGCCAGCTCGATGTCTAGCCCGAACACCGGGGAGCTGTTTTTT.